The 22 T cell receptor beta chains reported below all come from one sample, sequenced in a study of T cells in Graves' hyperthyroidism and ophthalmopathy. The TCR beta CDR3 regions underwent amplification using RNA transcripts as the source. When the TCR CDR3 underwent first-round RT-PCR, the HTBI primer set was used. TCRdb itself ran the multiplex PCR reads through MiXCR, one entry per CDR3 protein. The sample includes around 480,000 distinct CDR3 sequences, around 15% of them seen just once. The sequencing sample was made of blood. These receptors were collected from a woman between 18 and 29 years old with Graves' hyperthyroidism.

This clonotype appeared many times. The J gene is TRBJ1-5, the V gene TRBV3-1, with D uncertain. CDR3 length: 11 amino acids. Germline assignment: CDR1 LGHDT and CDR2 YNNKEL (reference sequence). CDR3 sequence: CARKTAEPQHF. The DNA for the CDR3 is TGTGCTAGGAAGACGGCCGAGCCCCAGCATTTT.

This clonotype was detected only a few times. The chain recombines TRBV24-1 with TRBJ2-1, with 7 positions matching TRBD1. Germline-derived CDR1 and CDR2 are KGHDR and SFDVKD. V dropped 4 bases and J dropped 2; count of bases not matched to a gene: 4. This CDR3 region has 15 residues. Here the CDR3 DNA reads TGTGCCACCAGTGAAACAGGGGTTCCCTACAATGAGCAGTTCTTC. Protein product: CATSETGVPYNEQFF.

This clonotype was seen ten or more times. This chain uses TRBV14 with TRBJ1-2, with TRBD1 matching over 7 bases. The CDR3 has 16 amino acids. Per the germline V gene, CDR1 is SGHDN and CDR2 is FVKESK. Losses at the gene ends were 1 base for V and 5 bases for J; bases not matched to a gene: 10. The DNA for the CDR3 is TGTGCCAGCAGCCAAGGTCCTTACAGGGGAGGTTATGGCTACACCTTC. Protein: CASSQGPYRGGYGYTF.

The CDR3 region has the DNA TGTGCCAGCAGCTCGGGACAGCAGTTCTATGGCTACACCTTC. Protein sequence: CASSSGQQFYGYTF. The V and J genes are TRBV5-4 and TRBJ1-2; 7 nucleotides match TRBD1. This CDR3 spans 14 amino acids. CDR1 is SGHNT and CDR2 is YYREEE in the germline V gene (reference sequence). With 3 bases clipped from V and 4 bases from J, the junction kept 6 bases outside the gene matches.

The V and J genes are TRBV6-2 or TRBV6-3 and TRBJ2-1; TRBD2 matches 12 bases. J was trimmed by 6 bases and V by 9 bases; bases with no gene match: 9. The V gene's germline CDR1 is MNHEY and CDR2 SVGEGT. The CDR3 totals 15 residues. The CDR3 region has the DNA TGTGCCAGTTTAAAACTAGCGGGAGGTCTCAATGAGCAGTTCTTC. Protein sequence: CASLKLAGGLNEQFF.

This clonotype was detected ten times or more. The V and J genes are TRBV2 and TRBJ2-1; 9 bases map to TRBD2. Germline trimming cut 11 bases from V and 0 bases from J; bases unmatched to any gene: 2. The CDR3 runs to 13 residues. Per germline, CDR1 SNHLY and CDR2 FYNNEI. The CDR3 DNA sequence: TGTGCCCTTAGCGGGAGCTCCTACAATGAGCAGTTCTTC. Its protein is CALSGSSYNEQFF. Full variable domain (outside the CDR3, taken from reference TRBV2 and TRBJ2-1): EPEVTQTPSHQVTQMGQEVILRCVPISNHLYFYWYRQILGQKVEFLVSFYNNEISEKSEIFDDQFSVERPDGSNFTLKIRSTKLEDSAMYFCALSGSSYNEQFFGPGTRLTVL.

This clonotype came up a few times. The chain has TRBV9 and TRBJ2-3, with 13 nucleotides matching TRBD2. Germline loops: CDR1 SGDLS, CDR2 YYNGEE. Losses at the gene ends were 0 bases for V and 6 bases for J; bases not matched to a gene: 7. This CDR3 has 17 residues. The CDR3: CASSVGTSGRVWDTQYF. The DNA for the CDR3 is TGTGCCAGCAGCGTAGGGACTAGCGGGAGAGTGTGGGATACGCAGTATTTT.

This clonotype has ten or more counts. V is TRBV5-4 and J is TRBJ2-5; a weak D match, TRBD2 (5 bases). V was pared by 4 bases and J by 5 bases, with 9 bases between. Germline V gives CDR1 SGHNT, CDR2 YYREEE (reference sequence). CDR3 length: 12 residues. For the CDR3, the DNA is TGTGCCAGCAGCGCACCGGGGGAGACCCAGTACTTC. This encodes CASSAPGETQYF.

This clonotype was counted at least ten times. This chain connects TRBV14 to TRBJ2-1; no clear D. Trimming pared 2 bases from V and 5 bases from J, leaving 16 bases between. The CDR3 covers 16 residues. Germline values: CDR1 SGHDN, CDR2 FVKESK. In nucleotides, the CDR3 is TGTGCCAGCAGCCAAAGCATCCGTCGGGCACACAATGAGCAGTTCTTC. Translated: CASSQSIRRAHNEQFF.

The gene calls are TRBV5-8 and TRBJ2-7; 9 bases agree with TRBD2. The ends lost 0 bases at V and 6 bases at J; junction bases unmatched: 4. The CDR3 loop spans 14 amino acids. Germline V gene lookup returns CDR1 SGHTS and CDR2 YDEGEE. CDR3 in DNA: TGTGCCAGCAGCTTGGAGCGGGAGGTTGGCGAGCAGTACTTC. Its protein product is CASSLEREVGEQYF.

This clonotype was seen ten or more times. The chain couples TRBV10-3 to TRBJ2-1, with TRBD2 matching over 8 bases. The V and J ends lost 3 bases and 6 bases, in that order; junction bases with no gene match: 4. Germline assignment: CDR1 ENHRY and CDR2 SYGVKD. This CDR3 is built from 14 residues. CDR3 nucleotides: TGTGCCATCAGTGAAAGGACTAGCCCCAATGAGCAGTTCTTC. Translation gives CAISERTSPNEQFF.

This clonotype was seen repeatedly, ten times or more. The genes are TRBV19 and TRBJ2-3; unclear D gene. Per germline, CDR1 LNHDA and CDR2 SQIVND (reference sequence). The CDR3 extends over 14 amino acids. V lost 5 bases, J lost 2 bases, and 11 bases lay in between. The CDR3 is CASSPSADTDTQYF. DNA for the CDR3: TGTGCCAGTAGTCCCTCTGCGGACACAGATACGCAGTATTTT.

The CDR3 region has the DNA TGTGCCAGCAGCCAGGGACTAGCGGAGCACACCGGGGAGCTGTTTTTT. It specifies CASSQGLAEHTGELFF. V gene TRBV3-1 combines with J gene TRBJ2-2; 11 nucleotides match TRBD2. This CDR3 contains 16 residues. Trimming took 3 bases from V and 3 from J; bases not matched to a gene: 3. CDR1 LGHDT and CDR2 YNNKEL come from the germline V gene (reference sequence).

This clonotype was seen at least ten times. The chain couples TRBV2 to TRBJ2-7, with D maybe TRBD2 (5 bases). CDR3 length: 14 amino acids. Germline values: CDR1 SNHLY, CDR2 FYNNEI. V was pared by 7 bases and J by 7 bases, with 20 bases between. The CDR3 nucleotides are TGTGCCAGCATTAGGGCGGGCGGACCTCGAGAGCAGTACTTC. Its translation is CASIRAGGPREQYF.

This clonotype was detected only a few times. J is TRBJ2-1 and V is TRBV4-2; no clear D. In germline, CDR1 is LGHNA, CDR2 YNFKEQ. There are 14 residues in the CDR3. V shed 1 base and J shed 3 bases, with 7 bases lying between them. CDR3 DNA: TGTGCCAGCAGCCAAGGAGTGTACTACAATGAGCAGTTCTTC. Its translation is CASSQGVYYNEQFF.

This clonotype was seen repeatedly, ten times or more. J is TRBJ1-1 and V is TRBV30; a possible D gene is TRBD1 (5 bases). The CDR3 covers 13 residues. Deletions cut 5 bases from V and 1 base from J, with 11 bases between. Germline loops: CDR1 GTSNPN, CDR2 SVGIG (reference sequence). CDR3 nucleotide sequence: TGTGCCTGGGCTAGCAGGGCGAACACTGAAGCTTTCTTT. It encodes CAWASRANTEAFF. The full variable domain, rest sourced from reference TRBV30 and TRBJ1-1, is SQTIHQWPATLVQPVGSPLSLECTVEGTSNPNLYWYRQAAGRGLQLLFYSVGIGQISSEVPQNLSASRPQDRQFILSSKKLLLSDSGFYLCAWASRANTEAFFGQGTRLTVV.

This clonotype was picked up many times. The genes are TRBV27 and TRBJ2-1, with TRBD1 matching over 11 bases. CDR3 length equals 15 residues. CDR1 and CDR2 (germline): MNHEY, SMNVEV (reference sequence). After removal of 2 bases from V and 8 bases from J, the junction contained 5 bases not matched to a gene. CDR3 sequence: CASSLGTGGIDEQFF. Here the CDR3 DNA reads TGTGCCAGCAGTTTAGGGACAGGGGGTATCGATGAGCAGTTCTTC.

Ten or more counts support this clonotype. The genes are TRBV3-1 and TRBJ1-2, with a weak D call TRBD1 (5 bases). Germline values: CDR1 LGHDT, CDR2 YNNKEL (reference sequence). V lost 1 base and J lost 6, with 9 bases in between. CDR3 length: 13 amino acids. The CDR3 DNA follows: TGTGCCAGCAGCCAAGGGAGAGGGGATGGCTACACCTTC. Protein sequence: CASSQGRGDGYTF.

This clonotype was counted between two and nine times. The gene calls are TRBV6-4 and TRBJ2-2; 9 bases agree with TRBD2. The CDR3 is 15 amino acids. Trimming at V came to 6 bases and at J to 4 bases, leaving 6 bases not matched to a gene. Per the germline V gene, CDR1 is MRHNA and CDR2 is SNTAGT. The CDR3 DNA reads as TGTGCCAGCAGCGCGACTAGCGGTACCACCGGGGAGCTGTTTTTT. Amino acids: CASSATSGTTGELFF.

This chain connects TRBV30 to TRBJ2-1; the match to TRBD2 covers 11 bases. The V gene's germline CDR1 is GTSNPN and CDR2 SVGIG (reference sequence). The CDR3 runs 15 residues. J lost 4 bases, V lost 5 bases, and 7 bases had no gene match. CDR3 region: CAWLQGLADYNEQFF. The CDR3 nucleotides read TGTGCCTGGTTACAGGGACTAGCGGATTACAATGAGCAGTTCTTC.

Concerning this clonotype itself: This clone may be a read error of a much larger clone one base away. The DNA is left out, because the CDR3 cannot be placed on it with certainty; the CDR3 is given as TCRdb lists it. The rearrangement uses TRBV2 and TRBJ1-3. The CDR3 length equals 13 residues, ends included. Germline CDR1 and CDR2: SNHLY and FYNNEI. The CDR3 reads CASIVGPGNTVYF.

This clonotype turned up a few times. A much larger clone lies one base from this, so it may be a read error. The genes are TRBV20-1 and TRBJ1-5; D is undetermined. Germline V gives CDR1 DFQATT, CDR2 SNEGSKA (reference sequence). The CDR3 runs to 15 residues. This CDR3 reads CGARDRNTGNQPQHF. CDR3 sequence (DNA): TGCGGTGCTAGAGACCGCAACACAGGCAATCAGCCCCAGCATTTT.